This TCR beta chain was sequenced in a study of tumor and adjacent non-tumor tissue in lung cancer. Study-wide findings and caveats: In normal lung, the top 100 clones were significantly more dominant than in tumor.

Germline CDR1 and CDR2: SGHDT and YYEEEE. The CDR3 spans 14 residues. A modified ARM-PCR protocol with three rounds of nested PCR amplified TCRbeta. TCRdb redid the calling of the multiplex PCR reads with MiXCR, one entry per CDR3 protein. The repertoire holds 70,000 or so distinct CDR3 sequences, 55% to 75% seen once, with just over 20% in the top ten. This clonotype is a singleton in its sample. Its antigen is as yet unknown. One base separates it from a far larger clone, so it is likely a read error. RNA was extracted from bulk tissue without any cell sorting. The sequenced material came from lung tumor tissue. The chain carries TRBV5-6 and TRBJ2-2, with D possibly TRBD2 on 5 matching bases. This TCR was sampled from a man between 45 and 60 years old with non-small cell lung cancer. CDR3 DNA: TGTGCCAGCAGCTTGGGGAGAAACACCGGGGAGCTGTCTTTT. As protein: CASSLGRNTGELSF.